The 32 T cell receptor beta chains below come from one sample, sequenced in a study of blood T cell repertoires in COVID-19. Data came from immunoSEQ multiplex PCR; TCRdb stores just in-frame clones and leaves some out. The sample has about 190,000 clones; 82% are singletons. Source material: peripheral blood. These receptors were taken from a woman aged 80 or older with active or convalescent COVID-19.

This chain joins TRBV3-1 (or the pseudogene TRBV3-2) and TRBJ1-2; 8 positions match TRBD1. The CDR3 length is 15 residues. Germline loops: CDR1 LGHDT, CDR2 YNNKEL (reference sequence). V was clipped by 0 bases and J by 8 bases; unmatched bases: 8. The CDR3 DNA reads TGTGCCAGCAGCCAAGATTCCGGACAGGGCAGGGGCTACACCTTC. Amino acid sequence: CASSQDSGQGRGYTF.

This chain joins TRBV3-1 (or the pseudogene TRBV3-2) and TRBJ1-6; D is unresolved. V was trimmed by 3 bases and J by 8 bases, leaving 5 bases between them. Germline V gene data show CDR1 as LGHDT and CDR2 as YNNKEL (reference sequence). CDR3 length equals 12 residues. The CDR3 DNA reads TGTGCCAGCAGCCAGCTAGATTCACCCCTCCACTTT. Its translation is CASSQLDSPLHF.

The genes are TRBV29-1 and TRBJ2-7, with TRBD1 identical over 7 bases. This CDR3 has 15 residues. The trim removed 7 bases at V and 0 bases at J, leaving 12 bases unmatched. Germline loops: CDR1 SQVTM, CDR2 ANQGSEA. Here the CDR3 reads CSGRGGSGDSYEQYF. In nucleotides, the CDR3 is TGCAGCGGTAGAGGGGGCAGCGGAGACTCCTACGAGCAGTACTTC.

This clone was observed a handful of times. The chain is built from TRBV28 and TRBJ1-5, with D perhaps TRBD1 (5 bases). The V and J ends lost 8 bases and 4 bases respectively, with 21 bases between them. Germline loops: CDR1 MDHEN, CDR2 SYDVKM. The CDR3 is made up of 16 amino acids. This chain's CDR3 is CASCNAGGAYNQPQHF. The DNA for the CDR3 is TGTGCCAGCTGCAACGCAGGAGGGGCTTATAATCAGCCCCAGCATTTT.

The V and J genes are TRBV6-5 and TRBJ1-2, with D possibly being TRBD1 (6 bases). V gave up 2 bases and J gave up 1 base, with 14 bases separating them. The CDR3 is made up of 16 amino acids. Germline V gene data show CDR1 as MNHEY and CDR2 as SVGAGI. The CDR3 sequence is CASSYNPGQLNYGYTF. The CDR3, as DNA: TGTGCCAGCAGTTACAACCCGGGACAACTTAACTATGGCTACACCTTC.

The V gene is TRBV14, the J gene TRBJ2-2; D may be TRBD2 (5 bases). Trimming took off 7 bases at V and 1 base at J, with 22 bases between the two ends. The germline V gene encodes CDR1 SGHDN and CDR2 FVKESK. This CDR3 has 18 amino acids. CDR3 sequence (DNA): TGTGCCAGCAACCCTTCCCCCTTAGCTGGAGGGAACACCGGGGAGCTGTTTTTT. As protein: CASNPSPLAGGNTGELFF.

In nucleotides, the CDR3 is TGTGCCAGCGGAATACAGGGTGGCACCGGGGAGCTGTTTTTT. Residues: CASGIQGGTGELFF. The chain is built from TRBV7-9 and TRBJ2-2; TRBD1 is a possible D gene (6 bases). The germline V gene has CDR1 SEHNR and CDR2 FQNEAQ (reference sequence). The CDR3 is 14 amino acids. V lost 8 bases, J lost 4 bases, and 14 bases lay in between.

CDR3 DNA: TGTGCCAGTAGTGTTGGGACAAGGAGCGGCGTCCTGACTTTC. Protein: CASSVGTRSGVLTF. This chain links TRBV19 with TRBJ2-6, with D possibly being TRBD1 (6 bases). The CDR3 is 14 residues long. Germline CDR1 reads LNHDA; CDR2 reads SQIVND (reference sequence). The ends were cut back, 5 bases at V and 12 bases at J, with 17 bases in the middle.

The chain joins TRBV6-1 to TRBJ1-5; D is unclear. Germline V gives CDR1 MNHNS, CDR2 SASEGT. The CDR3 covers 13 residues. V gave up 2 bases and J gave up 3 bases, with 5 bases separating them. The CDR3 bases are TGTGCCAGCAGTGAACGTCCCAATCAGCCCCAGCATTTT. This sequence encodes CASSERPNQPQHF.

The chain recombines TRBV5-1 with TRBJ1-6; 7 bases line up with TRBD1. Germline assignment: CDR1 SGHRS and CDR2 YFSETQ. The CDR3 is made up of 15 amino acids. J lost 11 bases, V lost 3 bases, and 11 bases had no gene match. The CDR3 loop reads CASSSDQGDLPPLHF. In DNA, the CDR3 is TGCGCCAGCAGCTCGGACCAGGGGGACCTTCCACCCCTCCACTTT.

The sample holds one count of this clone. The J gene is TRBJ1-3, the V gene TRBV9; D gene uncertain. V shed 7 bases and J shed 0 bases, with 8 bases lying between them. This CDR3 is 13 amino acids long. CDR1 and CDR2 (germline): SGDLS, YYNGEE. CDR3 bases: TGTGCCAGCGCCCGGAGCTCTGGAAACACCATATATTTT. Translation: CASARSSGNTIYF.

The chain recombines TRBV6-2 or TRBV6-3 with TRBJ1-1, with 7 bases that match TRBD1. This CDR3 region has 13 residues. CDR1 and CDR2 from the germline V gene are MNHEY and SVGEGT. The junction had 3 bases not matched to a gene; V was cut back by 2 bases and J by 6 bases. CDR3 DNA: TGTGCCAGCAGTTACCCAACAGGGGCTGAAGCTTTCTTT. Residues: CASSYPTGAEAFF.

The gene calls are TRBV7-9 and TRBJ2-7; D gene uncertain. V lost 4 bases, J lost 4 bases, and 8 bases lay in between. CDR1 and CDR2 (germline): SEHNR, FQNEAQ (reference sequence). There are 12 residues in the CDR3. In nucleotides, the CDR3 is TGTGCCAGCAGCTCGAAGACTTACGAGCAGTACTTC. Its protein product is CASSSKTYEQYF.

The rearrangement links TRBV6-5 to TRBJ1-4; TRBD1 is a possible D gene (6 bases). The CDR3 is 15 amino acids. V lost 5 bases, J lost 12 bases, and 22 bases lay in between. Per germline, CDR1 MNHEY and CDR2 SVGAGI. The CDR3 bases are TGTGCCAGCAGTCGGACAGATTGGGGTTTGCTGGAACTGTTTTTT. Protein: CASSRTDWGLLELFF.

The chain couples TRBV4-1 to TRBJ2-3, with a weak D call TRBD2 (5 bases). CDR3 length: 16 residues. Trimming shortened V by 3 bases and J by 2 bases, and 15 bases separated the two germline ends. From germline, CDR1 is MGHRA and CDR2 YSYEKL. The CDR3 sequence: CASSHPGLANTDTQYF. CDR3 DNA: TGCGCCAGCAGCCACCCCGGACTGGCGAACACAGATACGCAGTATTTT.

The CDR3 region has the DNA TGTGCCAGCAGTGAGCAGGGGACAGGGCGTACTGAAGCTTTCTTT. The encoded protein is CASSEQGTGRTEAFF. V usage is TRBV2 and J usage is TRBJ1-1; 9 bases match TRBD1. The germline gives CDR1 SNHLY, CDR2 FYNNEI. Germline trimming cut 3 bases from V and 5 bases from J; bases unmatched to any gene: 7. The CDR3 consists of 15 residues.

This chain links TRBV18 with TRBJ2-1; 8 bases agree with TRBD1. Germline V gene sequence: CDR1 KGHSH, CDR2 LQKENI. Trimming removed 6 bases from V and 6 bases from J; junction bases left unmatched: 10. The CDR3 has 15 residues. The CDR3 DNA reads TGTGCCAGCTCGGCCTCAGGGGGCCGCTCCAATGAGCAGTTCTTC. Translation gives CASSASGGRSNEQFF.

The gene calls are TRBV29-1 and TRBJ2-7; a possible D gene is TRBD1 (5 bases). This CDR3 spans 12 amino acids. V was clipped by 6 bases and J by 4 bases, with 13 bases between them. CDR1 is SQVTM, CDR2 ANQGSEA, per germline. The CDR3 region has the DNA TGCAGCGTAGGCCGACAGAGATACGAGCAGTACTTC. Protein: CSVGRQRYEQYF.

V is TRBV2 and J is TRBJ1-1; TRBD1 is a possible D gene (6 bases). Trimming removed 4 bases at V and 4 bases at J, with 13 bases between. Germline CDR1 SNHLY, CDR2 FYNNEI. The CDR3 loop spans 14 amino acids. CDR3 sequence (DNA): TGTGCCAGCAGTGTCAGTAGAGGGGGCACTGAAGCTTTCTTT. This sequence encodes CASSVSRGGTEAFF.

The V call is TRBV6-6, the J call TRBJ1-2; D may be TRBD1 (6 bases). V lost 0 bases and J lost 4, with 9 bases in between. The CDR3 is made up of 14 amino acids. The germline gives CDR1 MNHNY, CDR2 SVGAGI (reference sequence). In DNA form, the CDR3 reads TGTGCCAGCAGTTACTCGACAGGATTCTATGGCTACACCTTC. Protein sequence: CASSYSTGFYGYTF.

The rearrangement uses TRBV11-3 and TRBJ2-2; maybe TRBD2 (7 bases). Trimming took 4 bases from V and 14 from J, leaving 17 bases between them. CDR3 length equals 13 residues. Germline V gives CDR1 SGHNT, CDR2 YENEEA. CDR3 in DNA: TGTGCCAGCAGCTCCACCCGGGGGGCAGGTCTGTTTTTT. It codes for CASSSTRGAGLFF.

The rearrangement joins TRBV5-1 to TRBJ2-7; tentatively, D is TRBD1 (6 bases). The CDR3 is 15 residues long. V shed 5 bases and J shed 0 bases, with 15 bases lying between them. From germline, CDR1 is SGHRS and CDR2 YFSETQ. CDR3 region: CASRSNRDISYEQYF. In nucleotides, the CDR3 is TGCGCCAGCAGGAGTAACAGGGATATCTCCTACGAGCAGTACTTC.

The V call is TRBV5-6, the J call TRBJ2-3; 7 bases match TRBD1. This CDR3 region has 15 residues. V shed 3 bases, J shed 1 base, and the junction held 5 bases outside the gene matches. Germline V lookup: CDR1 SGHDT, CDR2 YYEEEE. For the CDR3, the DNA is TGTGCCAGCAGCTCTCGTACAGGGGGCACAGATACGCAGTATTTT. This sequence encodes CASSSRTGGTDTQYF.

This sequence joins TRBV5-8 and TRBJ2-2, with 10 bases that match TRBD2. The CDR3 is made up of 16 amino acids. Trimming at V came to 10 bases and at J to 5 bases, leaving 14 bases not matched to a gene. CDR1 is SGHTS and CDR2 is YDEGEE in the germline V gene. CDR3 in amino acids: CASGALAGVGTGELFF. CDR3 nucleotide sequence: TGTGCCTCGGGGGCTCTAGCGGGAGTCGGTACCGGGGAGCTGTTTTTT.

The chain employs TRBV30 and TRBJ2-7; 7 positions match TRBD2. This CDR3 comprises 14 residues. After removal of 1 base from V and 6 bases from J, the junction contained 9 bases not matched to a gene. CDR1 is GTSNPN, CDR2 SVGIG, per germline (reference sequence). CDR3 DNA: TGTGCCTGGAGTGCTGGCGGGAGCTTGCTCGAGCAGTACTTC. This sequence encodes CAWSAGGSLLEQYF.

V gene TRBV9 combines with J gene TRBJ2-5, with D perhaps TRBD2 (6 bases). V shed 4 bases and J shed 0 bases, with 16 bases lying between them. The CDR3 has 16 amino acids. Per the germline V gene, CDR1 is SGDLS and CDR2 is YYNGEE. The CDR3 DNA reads TGTGCCAGCAGCACCGGGGGAAGCGCAAACCAAGAGACCCAGTACTTC. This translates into CASSTGGSANQETQYF.

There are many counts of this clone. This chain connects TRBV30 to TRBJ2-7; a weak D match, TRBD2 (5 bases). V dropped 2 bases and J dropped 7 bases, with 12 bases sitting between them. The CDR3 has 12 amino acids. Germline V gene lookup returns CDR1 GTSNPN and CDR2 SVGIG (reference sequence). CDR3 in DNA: TGTGCCTGGAGTTTTCTTCCGGGGGAGCAGTACTTC. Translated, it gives CAWSFLPGEQYF.

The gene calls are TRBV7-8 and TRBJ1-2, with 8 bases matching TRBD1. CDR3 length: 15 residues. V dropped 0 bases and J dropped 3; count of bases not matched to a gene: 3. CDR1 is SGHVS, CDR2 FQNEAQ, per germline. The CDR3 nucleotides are TGTGCCAGCAGCTTAGCGGCAGGGGGCGACTATGGCTACACCTTC. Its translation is CASSLAAGGDYGYTF. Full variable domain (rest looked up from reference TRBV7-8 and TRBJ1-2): GAGVSQSPRYKVAKRGQDVALRCDPISGHVSLFWYQQALGQGPEFLTYFQNEAQLDKSGLPSDRFFAERPEGSVSTLKIQRTQQEDSAVYLCASSLAAGGDYGYTFGSGTRLTVV.

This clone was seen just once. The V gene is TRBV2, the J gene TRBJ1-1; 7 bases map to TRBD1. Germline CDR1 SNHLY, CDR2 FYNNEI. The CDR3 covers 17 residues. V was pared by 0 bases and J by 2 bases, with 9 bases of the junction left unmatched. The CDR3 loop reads CASSEALQGSGNTEAFF. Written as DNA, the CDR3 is TGTGCCAGCAGTGAAGCGTTACAGGGGTCTGGAAACACTGAAGCTTTCTTT. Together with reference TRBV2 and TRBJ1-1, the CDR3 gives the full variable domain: EPEVTQTPSHQVTQMGQEVILRCVPISNHLYFYWYRQILGQKVEFLVSFYNNEISEKSEIFDDQFSVERPDGSNFTLKIRSTKLEDSAMYFCASSEALQGSGNTEAFFGQGTRLTVV.

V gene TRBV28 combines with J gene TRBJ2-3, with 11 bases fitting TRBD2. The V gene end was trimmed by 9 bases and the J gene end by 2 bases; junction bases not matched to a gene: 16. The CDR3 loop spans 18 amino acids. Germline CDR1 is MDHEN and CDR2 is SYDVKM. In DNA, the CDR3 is TGTGCCAGTTGCACCCTAGCGGGAGGTGTAGGAACCACAGATACGCAGTATTTT. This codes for CASCTLAGGVGTTDTQYF.

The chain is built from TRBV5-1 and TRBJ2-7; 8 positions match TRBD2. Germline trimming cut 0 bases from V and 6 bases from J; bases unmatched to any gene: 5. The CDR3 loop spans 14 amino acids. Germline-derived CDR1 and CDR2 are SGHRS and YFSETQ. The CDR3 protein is CASSLGAGGGEQYF. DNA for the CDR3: TGCGCCAGCAGCTTGGGGGCGGGAGGAGGCGAGCAGTACTTC.

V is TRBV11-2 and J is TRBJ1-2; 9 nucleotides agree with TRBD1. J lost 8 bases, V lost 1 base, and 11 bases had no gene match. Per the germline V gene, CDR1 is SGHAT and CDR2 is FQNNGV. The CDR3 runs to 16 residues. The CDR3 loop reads CASSLARDRVVGGYTF. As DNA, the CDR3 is TGTGCCAGCAGCTTAGCCCGGGACAGGGTGGTTGGGGGCTACACCTTC. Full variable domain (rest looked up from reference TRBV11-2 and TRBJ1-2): EAGVAQSPRYKIIEKRQSVAFWCNPISGHATLYWYQQILGQGPKLLIQFQNNGVVDDSQLPKDRFSAERLKGVDSTLKIQPAKLEDSAVYLCASSLARDRVVGGYTFGSGTRLTVV.